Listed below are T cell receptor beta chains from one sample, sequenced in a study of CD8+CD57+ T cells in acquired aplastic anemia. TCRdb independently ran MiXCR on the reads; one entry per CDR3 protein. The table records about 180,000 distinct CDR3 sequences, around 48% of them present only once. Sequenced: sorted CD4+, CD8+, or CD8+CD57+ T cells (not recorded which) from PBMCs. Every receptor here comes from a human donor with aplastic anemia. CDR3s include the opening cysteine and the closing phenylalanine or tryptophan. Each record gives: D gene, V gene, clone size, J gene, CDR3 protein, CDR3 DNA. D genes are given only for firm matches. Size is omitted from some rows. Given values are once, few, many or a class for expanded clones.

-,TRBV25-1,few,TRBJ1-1,CASSELRGVSTEAFF,TGTGCCAGCAGTGAATTAAGGGGAGTGAGCACTGAAGCTTTCTTT
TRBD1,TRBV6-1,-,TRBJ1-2,CASSQDRGDYGYTF,TGTGCCAGCAGCCAGGACAGGGGAGACTATGGCTACACCTTC
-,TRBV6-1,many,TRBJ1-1,CASSVDRNTEAFF,TGTGCCAGCAGTGTGGACAGGAACACTGAAGCTTTCTTT
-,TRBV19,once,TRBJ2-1,CASSIMLGVSYNEQFF,TGTGCCAGTAGTATCATGTTGGGAGTCTCCTACAATGAGCAGTTCTTC
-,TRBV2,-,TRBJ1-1,CANAFDLNTEAFF,TGTGCCAACGCCTTCGACCTGAACACCGAAGCTTTCTTT
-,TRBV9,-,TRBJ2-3,CASSGGLTDTQYF,TGTGCCAGCAGCGGGGGTTTAACAGATACGCAGTATTTT
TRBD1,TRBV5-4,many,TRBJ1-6,CASSSESTGINSPLHF,TGTGCCAGCAGCTCAGAGTCGACAGGGATTAATTCACCCCTCCACTTT
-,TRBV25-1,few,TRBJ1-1,CASRDYGTEAFF,TGTGCCAGCAGGGACTATGGCACTGAAGCTTTCTTT
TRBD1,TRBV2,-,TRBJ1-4,CASSGTGLGNEKLFF,TGTGCCAGCAGTGGGACAGGGCTGGGAAATGAAAAACTGTTTTTT
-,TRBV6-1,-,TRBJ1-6,CASNRGAGSPLHF,TGTGCCAGCAATAGGGGTGCGGGTTCACCCCTCCACTTT
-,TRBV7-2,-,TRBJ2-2,CASSSTRLSGELFF,TGTGCCAGCAGCTCAACACGACTATCCGGGGAGCTGTTTTTT
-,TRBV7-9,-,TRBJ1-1,CASSLTVEAFF,TGTGCCAGCAGCTTGACTGTTGAAGCTTTCTTT
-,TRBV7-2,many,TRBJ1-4,CASSLQGHTNEKLFF,TGTGCCAGCAGCTTACAGGGGCATACTAATGAAAAACTGTTTTTT
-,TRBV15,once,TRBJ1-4,CATSRTPGGLNEKLFF,TGTGCCACCAGCAGAACCCCCGGGGGGCTTAATGAAAAACTGTTTTTT
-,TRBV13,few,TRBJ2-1,CASRLDSAARQEPQFF,TGTGCCAGCCGCTTAGATTCAGCCGCCCGGCAGGAACCGCAGTTCTTC
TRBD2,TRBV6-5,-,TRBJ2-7,CASSYSTGGYEQYF,TGTGCCAGCAGTTACTCGACGGGGGGCTACGAGCAGTACTTC
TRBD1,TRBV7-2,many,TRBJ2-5,CASSLLGGFGETQYF,TGTGCCAGCAGCTTATTAGGGGGCTTCGGGGAGACCCAGTACTTC
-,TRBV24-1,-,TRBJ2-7,CATYVWEHEQYF,TGTGCCACCTATGTTTGGGAACACGAGCAGTACTTC
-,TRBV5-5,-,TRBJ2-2,CASSFEAVRGTGELFF,TGTGCCAGCAGCTTCGAAGCGGTACGGGGCACCGGGGAGCTGTTTTTT
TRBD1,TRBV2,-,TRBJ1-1,CASRMTGRVTEAFF,TGTGCCAGCAGGATGACAGGGCGGGTTACTGAAGCTTTCTTT
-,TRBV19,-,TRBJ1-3,CAITGSGNTIYF,TGTGCCATTACGGGGTCTGGAAACACCATATATTTT
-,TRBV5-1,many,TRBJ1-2,CASSLGVQGVPGYTF,TGCGCCAGCAGCTTGGGGGTGCAGGGAGTACCTGGCTACACCTTC
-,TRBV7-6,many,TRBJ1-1,CASSPGGQTDTEAFF,TGTGCCAGCAGCCCTGGGGGACAAACCGACACTGAAGCTTTCTTT
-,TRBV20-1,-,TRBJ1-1,CSARTSGDHTEAFF,TGCAGTGCTCGGACCTCAGGGGATCATACTGAAGCTTTCTTT
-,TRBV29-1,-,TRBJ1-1,CSVGQNSRGAEAFF,TGCAGCGTTGGGCAGAACTCCAGGGGCGCTGAAGCTTTCTTT
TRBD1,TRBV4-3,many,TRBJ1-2,CASSQGQGGYGYTF,TGCGCCAGCAGCCAGGGACAGGGGGGCTATGGCTACACCTTC
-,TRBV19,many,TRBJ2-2,CASRVGPNTGELFF,TGTGCCAGTAGAGTCGGACCTAACACCGGGGAGCTGTTTTTT
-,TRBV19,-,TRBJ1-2,CASSIRTNYGYTF,TGTGCCAGTAGTATAAGGACTAACTATGGCTACACCTTC
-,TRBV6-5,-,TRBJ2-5,CASSWSGRETQYF,TGTGCCAGCAGTTGGTCGGGCCGGGAGACCCAGTACTTC
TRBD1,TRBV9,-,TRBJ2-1,CASSVGDRVRNEQFF,TGTGCCAGCAGCGTAGGGGACAGGGTGAGGAATGAGCAGTTCTTC
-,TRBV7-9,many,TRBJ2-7,CASSLVSNLEQYF,TGTGCCAGCAGCTTAGTCAGCAACTTAGAGCAGTACTTC
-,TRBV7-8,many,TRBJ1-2,CASSAQGTYGYTF,TGTGCCAGCAGCGCACAAGGGACCTATGGCTACACCTTC
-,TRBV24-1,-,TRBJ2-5,CATSDRGTVQETQYF,TGTGCCACCAGTGACCGGGGGACAGTTCAAGAGACCCAGTACTTC
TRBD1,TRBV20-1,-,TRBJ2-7,CSASPGTGRNEQYF,TGCAGTGCATCTCCCGGGACAGGGAGGAACGAGCAGTACTTC
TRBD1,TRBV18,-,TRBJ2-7,CASSLGQGTNEQYF,TGTGCCAGCTCCCTGGGACAGGGTACCAACGAGCAGTACTTC
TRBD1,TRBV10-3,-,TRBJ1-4,CAISEPGQGGDEKLFF,TGTGCCATCAGTGAGCCGGGACAGGGAGGGGATGAAAAACTGTTTTTT
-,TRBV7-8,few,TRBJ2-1,CASSLFLHEQFF,TGTGCCAGCAGCTTATTCCTCCATGAGCAGTTCTTC
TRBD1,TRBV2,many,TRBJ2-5,CASRPGQYQETQYF,TGTGCCAGCAGGCCGGGACAGTACCAAGAGACCCAGTACTTC